The clone carrying this T cell receptor (beta chain) was observed a single time. These data are taken from a study of CD8 T cells in Susac syndrome. RNA was extracted with the RNeasy kit, and a quantity of roughly 0.45 to 1 ug was reverse transcribed using random hexamers. From the immunoSEQ multiplex PCR reads, TCRdb called clonotypes with MiXCR, one entry per CDR3 protein. The sample holds hundreds of thousands of distinct CDR3 sequences, approximately 95% seen once. The patients serving as multiple sclerosis controls were treatment-naive. They had stable or active relapsing-remitting disease and fulfilled revised McDonald criteria. Germline V lookup: CDR1 GTSNPN, CDR2 SVGIG (reference sequence). The CDR3 sequence is 14 residues long. With 1 base removed from V and 0 bases from J, the gap between germline ends came to 10 bases.

The material sequenced was CD4+ T cells from PBMCs. The clonotype originates from a human donor with multiple sclerosis. The chain couples TRBV30 to TRBJ2-7; the D is unclear. The CDR3 bases are TGTGCCTGGAGTGATGCGCGGTTCTCCTACGAGCAGTACTTC. Translating it yields CAWSDARFSYEQYF.